This TCR beta chain originates from a study of shared clonotypes between healthy human individuals. Study findings and constraints: As a rule, naive subsets had a larger estimated richness than memory subsets. The generation probabilities recorded for non-shared clonotypes fell below those of clonotypes shared by all four donors.

Sorted-subset replicate PCR reactions were performed with about 200 ng DNA, corresponding to some 32,000 T cell genomes. Some clones are missing from TCRdb's copy, which holds only in-frame ones; the method was immunoSEQ multiplex PCR. This sample has some 2,000,000 clones, with roughly 95% found just once. The CDR3 has 11 amino acids. CDR1 is MDHEN and CDR2 is SYDVKM in the germline V gene. V shed 10 bases and J 6 bases; nucleotides not matched to a gene: 5. Regarding this clone: Its cognate antigen is unknown.

The receptor comes from a man between 18 and 29 years old in good health. This chain links TRBV28 with TRBJ1-2; 7 bases match TRBD1. Sequencing was carried out using naive CD4+ T cells sorted from blood. Subset: CD45RA+ positively selected. CDR3 loop: CATLQGNGYTF. DNA of the CDR3: TGTGCCACCTTACAGGGGAATGGCTACACCTTC.